Sequencing of this T cell receptor beta chain was carried out in a study of shared clonotypes between healthy human individuals. Across the whole study: Plates per donor: three CD4 naive, three CD4 memory, two CD8 naive, one CD8 memory. General observations from the study: When compared with the clonotypes that were shared by all four sorted-subset donors, the non-shared clonotypes turned out to have lower generation probabilities. Rarefaction analysis demonstrated incomplete sorted-subset sequencing notwithstanding large depth. The study generally estimated greater richness for naive than memory subsets.

CD45RO-negative, CCR7-positively selected cells formed the naive CD8 fraction, excluding terminally differentiated effector memory CD45RA+ cells. Germline CDR1 and CDR2: MNHEY and SMNVEV (reference sequence). V was cut by 6 bases and J by 1 base, with 13 bases left in between. The CDR3 is 14 residues long. Comments on this clone: The antigen remains undetermined. The sample has other DNA sequences that encode this CDR3 too.

The method was immunoSEQ multiplex PCR; TCRdb's version includes in-frame clones alone and lacks a portion of them. This table has about 2.1 million clones, 93% appearing once. Sequencing was done on a sample of naive CD8+ T cells from PBMCs. This chain joins TRBV27 and TRBJ2-7; the D call may be TRBD1 or TRBD2 (5 bases each). The TCR originated in a man between 18 and 29 years old in good health. Some clones in this sample may be carry-over from other donors' samples. CDR3 bases: TGTGCCAGCAGCCACCGGGACGGATCCTACGAGCAGTACTTC. Translated, it gives CASSHRDGSYEQYF.